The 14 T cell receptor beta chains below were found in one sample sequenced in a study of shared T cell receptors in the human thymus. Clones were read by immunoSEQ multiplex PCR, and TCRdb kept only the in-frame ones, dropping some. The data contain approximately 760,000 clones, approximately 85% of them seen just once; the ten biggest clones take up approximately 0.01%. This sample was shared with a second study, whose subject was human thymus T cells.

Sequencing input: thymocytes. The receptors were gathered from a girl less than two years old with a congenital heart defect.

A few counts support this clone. The CDR3 DNA sequence: TGTGCCAGTAGTATAGATCTGGGACTAGCGGGGCTATACACAGATACGCAGTATTTT. Residues: CASSIDLGLAGLYTDTQYF. This sequence joins TRBV19 and TRBJ2-3; 13 nucleotides line up with TRBD2. V dropped 0 bases and J dropped 2; count of bases not matched to a gene: 8. The CDR3 is made up of 19 amino acids. CDR1 and CDR2 from the germline V gene are LNHDA and SQIVND (reference sequence).

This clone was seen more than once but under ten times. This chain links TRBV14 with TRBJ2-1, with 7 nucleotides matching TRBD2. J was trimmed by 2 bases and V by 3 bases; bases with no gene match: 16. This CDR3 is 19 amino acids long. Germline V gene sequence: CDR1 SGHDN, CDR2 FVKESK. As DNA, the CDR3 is TGTGCCAGCAGCCAGCGACCGGCCGGACTAGTCCGCCCCTACAATGAGCAGTTCTTC. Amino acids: CASSQRPAGLVRPYNEQFF.

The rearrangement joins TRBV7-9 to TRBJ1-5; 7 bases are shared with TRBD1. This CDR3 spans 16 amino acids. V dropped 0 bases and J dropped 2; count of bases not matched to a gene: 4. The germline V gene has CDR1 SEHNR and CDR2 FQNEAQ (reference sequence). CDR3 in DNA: TGTGCCAGCAGCTTAGCTACAGGGGCCGGCAATCAGCCCCAGCATTTT. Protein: CASSLATGAGNQPQHF. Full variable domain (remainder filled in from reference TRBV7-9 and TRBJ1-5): DTGVSQNPRHKITKRGQNVTFRCDPISEHNRLYWYRQTLGQGPEFLTYFQNEAQLEKSRLLSDRFSAERPKGSFSTLEIQRTEQGDSAMYLCASSLATGAGNQPQHFGDGTRLSIL.

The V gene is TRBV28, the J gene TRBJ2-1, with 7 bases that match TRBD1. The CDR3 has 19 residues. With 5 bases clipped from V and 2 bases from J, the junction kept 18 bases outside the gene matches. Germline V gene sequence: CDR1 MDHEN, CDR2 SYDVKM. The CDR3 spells CASSLSHKTGEGTYNEQFF. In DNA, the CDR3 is TGTGCCAGCAGTCTCTCCCATAAAACAGGGGAAGGAACCTACAATGAGCAGTTCTTC.

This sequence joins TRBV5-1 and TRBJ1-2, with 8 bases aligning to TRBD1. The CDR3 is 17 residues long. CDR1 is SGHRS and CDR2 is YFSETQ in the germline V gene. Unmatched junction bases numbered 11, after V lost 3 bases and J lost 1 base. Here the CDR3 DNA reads TGCGCCAGCAGCTCACCCGGACAGGGAGCCATTAACTATGGCTACACCTTC. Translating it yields CASSSPGQGAINYGYTF.

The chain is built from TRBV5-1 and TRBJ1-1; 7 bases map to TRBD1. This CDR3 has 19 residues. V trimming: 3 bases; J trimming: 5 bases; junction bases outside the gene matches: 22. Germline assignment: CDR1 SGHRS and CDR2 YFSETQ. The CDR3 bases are TGCGCCAGCAGCTCCTCCGCACGATTAGGGGGCCACGAGGGGACTGAAGCTTTCTTT. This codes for CASSSSARLGGHEGTEAFF.

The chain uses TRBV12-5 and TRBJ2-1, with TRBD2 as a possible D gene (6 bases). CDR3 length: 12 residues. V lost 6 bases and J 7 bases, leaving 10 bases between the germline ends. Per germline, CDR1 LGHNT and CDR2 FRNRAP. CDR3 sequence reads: CASGRRGNEQFF. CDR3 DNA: TGTGCTAGTGGCCGACGGGGGAATGAGCAGTTCTTC.

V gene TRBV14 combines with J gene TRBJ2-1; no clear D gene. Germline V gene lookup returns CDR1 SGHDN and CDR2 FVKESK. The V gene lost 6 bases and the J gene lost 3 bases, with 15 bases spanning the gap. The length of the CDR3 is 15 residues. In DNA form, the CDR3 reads TGTGCCAGCAGGCCCACAGAAAATTTCTACAATGAGCAGTTCTTC. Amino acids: CASRPTENFYNEQFF.

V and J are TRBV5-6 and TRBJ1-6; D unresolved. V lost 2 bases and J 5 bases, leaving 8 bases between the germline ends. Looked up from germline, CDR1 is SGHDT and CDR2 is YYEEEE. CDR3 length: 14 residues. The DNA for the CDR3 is TGTGCCAGCAGCTTTATGGCCAATAATTCACCCCTCCACTTT. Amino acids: CASSFMANNSPLHF.

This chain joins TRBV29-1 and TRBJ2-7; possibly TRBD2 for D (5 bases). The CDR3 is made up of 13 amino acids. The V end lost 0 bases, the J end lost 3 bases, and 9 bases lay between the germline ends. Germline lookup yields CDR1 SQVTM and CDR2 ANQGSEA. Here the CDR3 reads CSVEDLSGYEQYF. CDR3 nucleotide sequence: TGCAGCGTTGAAGATTTGAGCGGCTACGAGCAGTACTTC.

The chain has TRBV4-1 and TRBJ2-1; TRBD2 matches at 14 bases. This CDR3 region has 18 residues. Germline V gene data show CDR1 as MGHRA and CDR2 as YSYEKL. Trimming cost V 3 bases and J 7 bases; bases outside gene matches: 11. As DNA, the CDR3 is TGCGCCAGCAGCCAGAACCCCCGACTAGCGGGGGGGTATAATGAGCAGTTCTTC. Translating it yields CASSQNPRLAGGYNEQFF.

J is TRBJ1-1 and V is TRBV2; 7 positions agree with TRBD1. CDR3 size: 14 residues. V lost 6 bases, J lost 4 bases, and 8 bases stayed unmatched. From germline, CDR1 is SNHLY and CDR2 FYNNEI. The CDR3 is CASRLHRGGTEAFF. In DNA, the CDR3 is TGTGCCAGCAGGTTACACAGGGGAGGCACTGAAGCTTTCTTT.

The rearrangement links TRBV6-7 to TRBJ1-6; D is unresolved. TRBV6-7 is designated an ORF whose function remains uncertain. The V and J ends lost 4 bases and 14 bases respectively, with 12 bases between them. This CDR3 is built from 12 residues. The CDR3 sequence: CASSFQPGSLHF. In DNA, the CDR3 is TGTGCCAGCAGTTTTCAACCGGGGTCCCTCCACTTT.

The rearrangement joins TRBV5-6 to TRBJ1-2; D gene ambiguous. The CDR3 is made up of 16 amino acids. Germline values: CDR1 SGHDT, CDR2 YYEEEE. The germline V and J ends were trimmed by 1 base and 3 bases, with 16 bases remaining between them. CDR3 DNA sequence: TGTGCCAGCAGCTTGCGTCTAAGGGAGAAGGACTATGGCTACACCTTC. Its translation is CASSLRLREKDYGYTF.